These 29 T cell receptor beta chains originate from one sample sequenced in a study of a mutant IDH1 vaccine in newly diagnosed glioma. TCRdb's table, derived via immunoSEQ multiplex PCR, lists solely in-frame clones and lacks some. The table has 95,000 to 100,000 clones, over 85% seen once; the top ten hold around 0.6%. This sample's time point: baseline, week 1 (first vaccination visit). Treatment here: pre-vaccination baseline after standard-of-care therapy. The starting material was PBMCs, obtained from a glioma patient treated with radiotherapy, temozolomide or both. Receptors originate from a woman between 45 and 60 years old with glioma.

The chain combines TRBV7-3 with TRBJ1-2; 10 bases map to TRBD1. J lost 3 bases, V lost 5 bases, and 6 bases had no gene match. Germline values: CDR1 SGHTA, CDR2 FQGTGA. This CDR3 region has 15 residues. The CDR3 region has the DNA TGTGCCAGCAGCCCCGCCGGGACAGGGGACTATGGCTACACCTTC. Its protein is CASSPAGTGDYGYTF.

The J gene is TRBJ2-1, the V gene TRBV7-6; D is possibly TRBD1 (5 bases). Deletions cut 1 base from V and 6 bases from J, with 16 bases between. Germline CDR1 reads SGHVS; CDR2 reads FNYEAQ. The CDR3 totals 16 residues. The CDR3 sequence: CASSLEAGRFLNEQFF. The CDR3 DNA reads TGTGCCAGCAGCTTAGAGGCAGGGCGTTTCCTCAATGAGCAGTTCTTC. Complete variable domain (other parts from reference TRBV7-6 and TRBJ2-1): GAGVSQSPRYKVTKRGQDVALRCDPISGHVSLYWYRQALGQGPEFLTYFNYEAQQDKSGLPNDRFSAERPEGSISTLTIQRTEQRDSAMYRCASSLEAGRFLNEQFFGPGTRLTVL.

This sequence joins TRBV28 and TRBJ2-7, with D perhaps matching TRBD1 or TRBD2 (5 bases each). V was clipped by 3 bases and J by 4 bases, with 16 bases between them. Germline V gene sequence: CDR1 MDHEN, CDR2 SYDVKM. This CDR3 has 15 residues. The CDR3 is CASSLGGAGVYEQYF. The CDR3 nucleotides are TGTGCCAGCAGTTTGGGTGGGGCCGGGGTTTACGAGCAGTACTTC. The full variable domain, in which reference TRBV28 and TRBJ2-7 provide the parts outside the CDR3, is DVKVTQSSRYLVKRTGEKVFLECVQDMDHENMFWYRQDPGLGLRLIYFSYDVKMKEKGDIPEGYSVSREKKERFSLILESASTNQTSMYLCASSLGGAGVYEQYFGPGTRLTVT.

The V gene is TRBV27, the J gene TRBJ1-2; 7 nucleotides align to TRBD1. V lost 5 bases and J lost 8; bases outside the gene matches: 14. Germline lookup yields CDR1 MNHEY and CDR2 SMNVEV (reference sequence). The CDR3 totals 15 residues. The CDR3 nucleotides are TGTGCCAGCAGTGCCGGGGACAGTCAGTCAGGGGGCTACACCTTC. Its translation is CASSAGDSQSGGYTF.

The rearrangement joins TRBV6-6 to TRBJ1-2; TRBD1 aligns across 10 bases. CDR3 length: 14 residues. V was clipped by 5 bases and J by 4 bases; unmatched bases: 4. The germline gives CDR1 MNHNY, CDR2 SVGAGI (reference sequence). The DNA of the CDR3 is TGTGCCAGCAGTCCTCGGACAGGGGGCTATGGCTACACCTTC. Amino acids: CASSPRTGGYGYTF.

J is TRBJ2-1 and V is TRBV7-9; D may correspond to TRBD1 or TRBD2 (5 bases each). Trimming took off 2 bases at V and 10 bases at J, with 12 bases between the two ends. Germline CDR1 reads SEHNR; CDR2 reads FQNEAQ (reference sequence). The CDR3 covers 13 residues. CDR3 sequence reads: CASSLLGVNEQFF. DNA of the CDR3: TGTGCCAGCAGCTTATTGGGGGTCAACGAGCAGTTCTTC. The full variable domain, its missing parts supplied by reference TRBV7-9 and TRBJ2-1, is DTGVSQNPRHKITKRGQNVTFRCDPISEHNRLYWYRQTLGQGPEFLTYFQNEAQLEKSRLLSDRFSAERPKGSFSTLEIQRTEQGDSAMYLCASSLLGVNEQFFGPGTRLTVL.

This clone has only one observation. The genes are TRBV13 and TRBJ1-3, with D uncertain. The length of the CDR3 is 16 residues. Trimming cost V 1 base and J 2 bases, with 12 bases left between them. Germline CDR1 is PRHDT and CDR2 is FYEKMQ (reference sequence). For the CDR3, the DNA is TGTGCCAGCAGCTTAGTTGGGAACTTGGCTGGAAACACCATATATTTT. Its protein is CASSLVGNLAGNTIYF.

J is TRBJ2-7 and V is TRBV27, with D tentatively TRBD2 (5 bases). Between the trimmed V and J ends, which lost 6 bases and 3 bases, there was a span of 18 bases. Germline CDR1 MNHEY, CDR2 SMNVEV (reference sequence). CDR3 length equals 15 residues. CDR3 in amino acids: CASSRGRQARYEQYF. CDR3 DNA: TGTGCCAGCAGCCGGGGTCGTCAGGCCCGCTACGAGCAGTACTTC.

V usage is TRBV2 and J usage is TRBJ2-3, with 9 bases lining up with TRBD2. This CDR3 is 15 amino acids long. Germline V gene lookup returns CDR1 SNHLY and CDR2 FYNNEI. Losses at the gene ends were 2 bases for V and 6 bases for J; bases not matched to a gene: 6. The CDR3 bases are TGTGCCAGCAGTGAAACTCGCGGGAGGGCCGATACGCAGTATTTT. Translated, it gives CASSETRGRADTQYF.

The rearrangement uses TRBV11-3 and TRBJ2-3; a possible D gene is TRBD2 (6 bases). Trimming shortened V by 1 base and J by 1 base, and 12 bases separated the two germline ends. Germline V CDR1 and CDR2: SGHNT, YENEEA. The CDR3 runs to 16 residues. As DNA, the CDR3 is TGTGCCAGCAGCTTAGCCAGCGGGCAACGCACAGATACGCAGTATTTT. This gives the protein CASSLASGQRTDTQYF.

The chain recombines TRBV6-1 with TRBJ2-7, with 11 bases identical to TRBD2. The length of the CDR3 is 14 residues. The junction had 9 bases not matched to a gene; V was cut back by 7 bases and J by 7 bases. Germline V gene data show CDR1 as MNHNS and CDR2 as SASEGT. The chain's CDR3 is CASIQLAGVWEQYF. CDR3 nucleotide sequence: TGTGCCAGCATTCAACTAGCGGGAGTTTGGGAGCAGTACTTC.

The CDR3 loop reads CSVSHGSYGYTF. The CDR3 DNA sequence: TGCAGCGTTTCCCACGGGTCTTATGGCTACACCTTC. The rearrangement joins TRBV29-1 to TRBJ1-2, with D hard to call. Germline V lookup: CDR1 SQVTM, CDR2 ANQGSEA. The CDR3 is made up of 12 amino acids. With 5 bases removed from V and 5 bases from J, the gap between germline ends came to 12 bases.

The chain has TRBV9 and TRBJ1-5; D gene uncertain. The germline V gene encodes CDR1 SGDLS and CDR2 YYNGEE. The CDR3 is 13 residues long. Deletions cut 3 bases from V and 5 bases from J, with 9 bases between. CDR3 in amino acids: CASSARSDQPQHF. For the CDR3, the DNA is TGTGCCAGCAGCGCACGGAGTGATCAGCCCCAGCATTTT.

The chain has TRBV2 and TRBJ1-5; D remains unclear. The CDR3 is 15 residues long. V shed 1 base and J shed 6 bases, with 13 bases lying between them. The germline V gene has CDR1 SNHLY and CDR2 FYNNEI. CDR3 sequence reads: CASSEGRVPGQPQHF. CDR3 nucleotide sequence: TGTGCCAGCAGTGAAGGGAGGGTACCTGGTCAGCCCCAGCATTTT. Based on the CDR3 plus reference TRBV2 and TRBJ1-5, the full variable domain is EPEVTQTPSHQVTQMGQEVILRCVPISNHLYFYWYRQILGQKVEFLVSFYNNEISEKSEIFDDQFSVERPDGSNFTLKIRSTKLEDSAMYFCASSEGRVPGQPQHFGDGTRLSIL.

This clone occurred once. This chain links TRBV28 with TRBJ1-2; weak D call: TRBD1 (5 bases). Deletions cut 6 bases from V and 6 bases from J, with 14 bases between. CDR3 length: 13 amino acids. Germline values: CDR1 MDHEN, CDR2 SYDVKM. This CDR3 reads CASRPGRGNGYTF. In DNA, the CDR3 is TGTGCCAGCAGGCCGGGGAGGGGCAATGGCTACACCTTC.

The rearrangement links TRBV7-3 to TRBJ2-6; the D gene could be TRBD1 or TRBD2 (5 bases each). This CDR3 is built from 17 residues. The ends were cut back, 6 bases at V and 0 bases at J, with 15 bases in the middle. CDR1 SGHTA and CDR2 FQGTGA come from the germline V gene. The CDR3 DNA sequence: TGTGCCAGCAGTACTAGGACAAGGGGCTCTGGGGCCAACGTCCTGACTTTC. Protein product: CASSTRTRGSGANVLTF. Full variable domain (outside the CDR3, taken from reference TRBV7-3 and TRBJ2-6): GAGVSQTPSNKVTEKGKYVELRCDPISGHTALYWYRQSLGQGPEFLIYFQGTGAADDSGLPNDRFFAVRPEGSVSTLKIQRTERGDSAVYLCASSTRTRGSGANVLTFGAGSRLTVL.

This chain connects TRBV10-3 to TRBJ2-1; tentative D call: TRBD2 (5 bases). The CDR3 contains 13 residues. Germline loops: CDR1 ENHRY, CDR2 SYGVKD. V lost 11 bases and J 5 bases, leaving 16 bases between the germline ends. The CDR3 reads CAVRDSTDNEQFF. CDR3 in DNA: TGTGCCGTCCGGGATTCGACCGACAATGAGCAGTTCTTC.

J is TRBJ1-6 and V is TRBV7-9; possibly TRBD1 for D (5 bases). V was shortened by 3 bases and J by 4 bases, with 13 bases between the two germline ends. The CDR3 totals 16 residues. Germline V lookup: CDR1 SEHNR, CDR2 FQNEAQ (reference sequence). The CDR3 DNA is TGTGCCAGCAGCTTGGGGAGGGGCCCTTATAATTCACCCCTCCACTTT. The encoded protein is CASSLGRGPYNSPLHF. The full variable domain, completed using reference TRBV7-9 and TRBJ1-6, is DTGVSQNPRHKITKRGQNVTFRCDPISEHNRLYWYRQTLGQGPEFLTYFQNEAQLEKSRLLSDRFSAERPKGSFSTLEIQRTEQGDSAMYLCASSLGRGPYNSPLHFGNGTRLTVT.

The rearrangement joins TRBV7-9 to TRBJ2-3, with a tentative D call TRBD2 (5 bases). This CDR3 region has 15 residues. Germline V CDR1 and CDR2: SEHNR, FQNEAQ (reference sequence). The ends were cut back, 6 bases at V and 5 bases at J, with 18 bases in the middle. The CDR3 region has the DNA TGTGCCAGCAGTCAAAGCGGTCACACGGGAGATACGCAGTATTTT. This sequence encodes CASSQSGHTGDTQYF.

For the CDR3, the DNA is TGTGCCAGCAGCTTTTTGGGCACAGGCGGGGAAAAACTGTTTTTT. Amino acids: CASSFLGTGGEKLFF. V gene TRBV5-5 combines with J gene TRBJ1-4; weak D call: TRBD1 (5 bases). The germline CDR1 and CDR2 sequences are SGHKS and YYEKEE (reference sequence). The CDR3 length is 15 residues. V was clipped by 2 bases and J by 8 bases, with 16 bases between them. Full variable domain (missing parts from reference TRBV5-5 and TRBJ1-4): DAGVTQSPTHLIKTRGQQVTLRCSPISGHKSVSWYQQVLGQGPQFIFQYYEKEERGRGNFPDRFSARQFPNYSSELNVNALLLGDSALYLCASSFLGTGGEKLFFGSGTQLSVL.

This chain links TRBV4-1 with TRBJ2-7; TRBD1 might be the D (5 bases). With 0 bases removed from V and 3 bases from J, the gap between germline ends came to 12 bases. The CDR3 loop spans 15 amino acids. The germline CDR1 and CDR2 sequences are MGHRA and YSYEKL. The CDR3 region is CASSQDEDKHYEQYF. The CDR3 DNA sequence: TGCGCCAGCAGCCAAGATGAGGACAAGCACTACGAGCAGTACTTC.

The CDR3 sequence: CASRPGLMNTEAFF. The CDR3 coding sequence is TGTGCCAGCAGACCAGGGCTGATGAACACTGAAGCTTTCTTT. The chain has TRBV6-5 and TRBJ1-1, with a weak D call TRBD1 (5 bases). The ends were cut back, 6 bases at V and 0 bases at J, with 11 bases in the middle. The CDR3 totals 14 residues. Per germline, CDR1 MNHEY and CDR2 SVGAGI.

V is TRBV4-1 and J is TRBJ1-2; D is perhaps TRBD1 (6 bases). The CDR3 spans 17 residues. Trimming removed 3 bases from V and 8 bases from J, with 25 bases in between. In germline, CDR1 is MGHRA, CDR2 YSYEKL. CDR3 loop: CASSQGLQGRSFHGYTF. CDR3 DNA sequence: TGCGCCAGCAGCCAGGGACTTCAGGGGAGAAGCTTTCACGGCTACACCTTC.

The rearrangement links TRBV14 to TRBJ2-5; 14 bases map to TRBD2. CDR3 length: 15 amino acids. Losses at the gene ends were 4 bases for V and 4 bases for J; bases not matched to a gene: 2. Germline V lookup: CDR1 SGHDN, CDR2 FVKESK. The CDR3, as DNA: TGTGCCAGCAGCCGACTAGCGGGAGGGTCAGAGACCCAGTACTTC. Translation: CASSRLAGGSETQYF.

The gene calls are TRBV10-2 and TRBJ2-1, with 11 positions matching TRBD2. V dropped 0 bases and J dropped 4; count of bases not matched to a gene: 2. Germline V gene data show CDR1 as WSHSY and CDR2 as SAAADI. CDR3 length equals 16 residues. The CDR3 coding sequence is TGCGCCAGCAGTGAGTCCGGGACTAGCGGATACAATGAGCAGTTCTTC. It encodes CASSESGTSGYNEQFF.

The V gene is TRBV19, the J gene TRBJ2-4; possible D gene TRBD1, 6 bases. The germline CDR1 and CDR2 sequences are LNHDA and SQIVND (reference sequence). Trimming stripped 4 bases from V and 2 bases from J, with 9 bases between. The CDR3 has 14 residues. CDR3 in amino acids: CASSKQGPKNIQYF. The DNA of the CDR3 is TGTGCCAGTAGTAAACAGGGTCCCAAAAACATTCAGTACTTC.

V gene TRBV19 combines with J gene TRBJ2-6; D possibly corresponds to TRBD1 (5 bases). With 1 base removed from V and 2 bases from J, the gap between germline ends came to 6 bases. CDR1 is LNHDA, CDR2 SQIVND, per germline (reference sequence). The CDR3 spans 15 residues. This CDR3 is CASSIVGAGANVLTF. In DNA form, the CDR3 reads TGTGCCAGTAGTATAGTAGGGGCTGGGGCCAACGTCCTGACTTTC.

The chain combines TRBV5-4 with TRBJ2-7; 9 nucleotides line up with TRBD2. Germline-derived CDR1 and CDR2 are SGHNT and YYREEE (reference sequence). With 0 bases clipped from V and 4 bases from J, the junction kept 5 bases outside the gene matches. This CDR3 comprises 15 residues. The CDR3 DNA reads as TGTGCCAGCAGCTTGGGCGGGAGGGCCAGGTACGAGCAGTACTTC. The encoded protein is CASSLGGRARYEQYF.

The rearrangement joins TRBV7-8 to TRBJ2-5; TRBD1 matches at 8 bases. Per the germline V gene, CDR1 is SGHVS and CDR2 is FQNEAQ. CDR3 length: 16 amino acids. V gave up 5 bases and J gave up 4 bases; unmatched junction bases: 12. The CDR3 sequence: CASSLYSDRAGETQYF. The DNA for the CDR3 is TGTGCCAGCAGCCTCTACTCGGACAGGGCCGGAGAGACCCAGTACTTC.